The 9 T cell receptor beta chains in this list originate from one sample, sequenced in a study of T cell responses to AZD1222 COVID-19 vaccine. Some clones are missing from TCRdb's copy, which holds only in-frame ones; the method was immunoSEQ multiplex PCR. Among 100,000 to 130,000 clones, approximately 90% were seen once, and the ten largest hold about 8.1%. Source: peripheral blood, taken 28 days after the second AZD1222 dose. The receptors originated from an adult who received the AZD1222 COVID-19 vaccine.

The CDR3, as DNA: TGTGCCAGCAGCTTAAATCGGGGACCTAACTATGGCTACACCTTC. This gives the protein CASSLNRGPNYGYTF. J is TRBJ1-2 and V is TRBV7-2; D possibly corresponds to TRBD1 (5 bases). This CDR3 is 15 amino acids long. V lost 2 bases and J lost 0, with 10 bases in between. Germline-derived CDR1 and CDR2 are SGHTA and FQGNSA.

The chain uses TRBV5-5 and TRBJ2-1; TRBD2 agrees at 10 bases. In germline, CDR1 is SGHKS, CDR2 YYEKEE (reference sequence). V shed 1 base and J 9 bases; nucleotides not matched to a gene: 4. The CDR3 loop spans 14 amino acids. In DNA, the CDR3 is TGTGCCAGCAGCTTGAGCGGGAGGGATGGTGAGCAGTTCTTC. It encodes CASSLSGRDGEQFF.

V and J are TRBV6-2 or TRBV6-3 and TRBJ1-6; D may be TRBD1 (5 bases). The CDR3 covers 14 residues. Between the trimmed V and J ends, which lost 2 bases and 6 bases, there was a span of 8 bases. Germline lookup yields CDR1 MNHEY and CDR2 SVGEGT. For the CDR3, the DNA is TGTGCCAGCAGTTACCGCCAGGGTAATTCACCCCTCCACTTT. Translated: CASSYRQGNSPLHF.

The chain links TRBV10-3 to TRBJ2-7; D possibly corresponds to TRBD1 (6 bases). Germline V lookup: CDR1 ENHRY, CDR2 SYGVKD. CDR3 length equals 17 residues. V lost 3 bases and J 1 base, leaving 19 bases between the germline ends. CDR3 protein: CAISESLTGPTSYEQYF. CDR3 nucleotides: TGTGCCATCAGTGAAAGTTTAACAGGGCCCACATCCTACGAGCAGTACTTC.

The chain has TRBV7-3 and TRBJ2-3; 9 positions agree with TRBD1. Germline-derived CDR1 and CDR2 are SGHTA and FQGTGA. The CDR3 totals 18 residues. The J segment lost 0 bases and the V segment lost 0 bases, leaving 7 bases of the junction unmatched. The CDR3 DNA reads TGTGCCAGCAGCTTAACATCTTTCGGGACAGGGAGCACAGATACGCAGTATTTT. Its protein is CASSLTSFGTGSTDTQYF.

V is TRBV18 and J is TRBJ2-7; TRBD1 might be the D (6 bases). The CDR3 length is 14 residues. Per germline, CDR1 KGHSH and CDR2 LQKENI. The ends were cut back, 3 bases at V and 3 bases at J, with 12 bases in the middle. The CDR3 bases are TGTGCCAGCTCACCGATCCGGGACAACTACGAGCAGTACTTC. It translates to CASSPIRDNYEQYF. The full variable domain, in which reference TRBV18 and TRBJ2-7 provide the parts outside the CDR3, is NAGVMQNPRHLVRRRGQEARLRCSPMKGHSHVYWYRQLPEEGLKFMVYLQKENIIDESGMPKERFSAEFPKEGPSILRIQQVVRGDSAAYFCASSPIRDNYEQYFGPGTRLTVT.

This chain connects TRBV28 to TRBJ2-2, with 9 bases fitting TRBD1. The germline V gene encodes CDR1 MDHEN and CDR2 SYDVKM. The V gene end was trimmed by 4 bases and the J gene end by 1 base; junction bases not matched to a gene: 4. CDR3 length: 16 amino acids. The CDR3 region is CASSYPGQGNTGELFF. In DNA form, the CDR3 reads TGTGCCAGCAGTTACCCGGGACAGGGGAACACCGGGGAGCTGTTTTTT.

The chain is built from TRBV20-1 and TRBJ1-5; D is unclear. The CDR3 has 13 amino acids. V was pared by 3 bases and J by 0 bases, with 6 bases between. The germline V gene encodes CDR1 DFQATT and CDR2 SNEGSKA (reference sequence). Written as DNA, the CDR3 is TGCAGTGCTAGTCCTGGTAGCAATCAGCCCCAGCATTTT. Its protein product is CSASPGSNQPQHF.

The chain links TRBV5-4 to TRBJ2-7; 7 positions match TRBD1. Per the germline V gene, CDR1 is SGHNT and CDR2 is YYREEE (reference sequence). With 1 base clipped from V and 7 bases from J, the junction kept 17 bases outside the gene matches. The CDR3 length is 17 residues. CDR3 protein: CASSLPGQDTRSGEQYF. DNA of the CDR3: TGTGCCAGCAGCTTGCCCGGACAGGACACCCGTTCGGGGGAGCAGTACTTC.